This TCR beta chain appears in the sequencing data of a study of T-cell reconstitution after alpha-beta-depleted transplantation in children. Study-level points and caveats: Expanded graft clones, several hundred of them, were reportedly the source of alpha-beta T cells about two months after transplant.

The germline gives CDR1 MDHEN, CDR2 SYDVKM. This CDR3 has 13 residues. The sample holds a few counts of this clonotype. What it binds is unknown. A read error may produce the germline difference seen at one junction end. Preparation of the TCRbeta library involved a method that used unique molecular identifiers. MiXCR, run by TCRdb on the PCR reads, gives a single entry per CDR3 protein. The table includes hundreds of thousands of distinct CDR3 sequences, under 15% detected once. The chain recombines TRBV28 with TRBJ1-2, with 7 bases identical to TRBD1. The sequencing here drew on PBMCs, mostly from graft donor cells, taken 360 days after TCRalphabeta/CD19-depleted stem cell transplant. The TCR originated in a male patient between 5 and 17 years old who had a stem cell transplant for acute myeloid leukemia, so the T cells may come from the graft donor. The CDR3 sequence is CASSYGQAWKEHF. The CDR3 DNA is TGTGCCAGCAGCTATGGACAGGCTTGGAAGGAACACTTC.